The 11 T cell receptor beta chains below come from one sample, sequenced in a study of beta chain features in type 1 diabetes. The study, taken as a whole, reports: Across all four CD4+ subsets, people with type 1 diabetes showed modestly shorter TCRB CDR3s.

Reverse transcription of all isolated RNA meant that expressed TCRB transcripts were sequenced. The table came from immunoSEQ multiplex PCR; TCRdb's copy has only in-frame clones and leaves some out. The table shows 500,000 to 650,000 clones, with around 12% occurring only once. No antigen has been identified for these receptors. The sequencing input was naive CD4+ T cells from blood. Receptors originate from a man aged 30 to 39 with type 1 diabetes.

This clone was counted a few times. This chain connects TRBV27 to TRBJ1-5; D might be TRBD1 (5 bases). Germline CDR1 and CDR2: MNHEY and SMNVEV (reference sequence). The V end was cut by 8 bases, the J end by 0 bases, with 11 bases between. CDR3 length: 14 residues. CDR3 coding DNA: TGTGCCAGCTCCCTGACAGCTAGCAATCAGCCCCAGCATTTT. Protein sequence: CASSLTASNQPQHF.

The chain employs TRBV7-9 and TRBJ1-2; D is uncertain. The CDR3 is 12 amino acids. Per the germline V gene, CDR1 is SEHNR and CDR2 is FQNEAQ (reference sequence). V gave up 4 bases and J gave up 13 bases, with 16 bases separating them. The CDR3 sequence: CASSSQYLDPTF. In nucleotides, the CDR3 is TGTGCCAGCAGCTCTCAATATTTGGACCCCACCTTC.

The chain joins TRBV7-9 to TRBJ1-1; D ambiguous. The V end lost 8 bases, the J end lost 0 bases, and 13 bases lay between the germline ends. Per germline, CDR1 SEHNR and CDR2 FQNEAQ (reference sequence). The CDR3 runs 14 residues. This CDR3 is CASRRAEVNTEAFF. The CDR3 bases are TGTGCCAGCCGTCGGGCAGAGGTGAACACTGAAGCTTTCTTT.

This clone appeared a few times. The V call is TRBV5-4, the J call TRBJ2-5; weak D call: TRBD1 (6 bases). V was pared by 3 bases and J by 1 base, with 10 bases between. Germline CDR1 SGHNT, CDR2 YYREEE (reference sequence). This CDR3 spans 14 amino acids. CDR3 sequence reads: CASSSWTVQETQYF. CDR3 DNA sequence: TGTGCCAGCAGCTCGTGGACAGTCCAAGAGACCCAGTACTTC.

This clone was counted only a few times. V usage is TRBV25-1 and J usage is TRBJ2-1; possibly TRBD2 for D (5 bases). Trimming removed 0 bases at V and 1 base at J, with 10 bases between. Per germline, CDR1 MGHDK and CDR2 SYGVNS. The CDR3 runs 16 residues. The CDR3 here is CASSEYPGKSYNEQFF. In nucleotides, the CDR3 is TGTGCCAGCAGTGAATATCCGGGGAAATCCTACAATGAGCAGTTCTTC.

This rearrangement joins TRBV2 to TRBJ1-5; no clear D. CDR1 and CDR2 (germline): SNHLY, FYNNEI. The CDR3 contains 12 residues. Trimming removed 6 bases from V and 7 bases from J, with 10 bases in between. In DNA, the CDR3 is TGTGCCAGCAGGGAGACAAGGCAGCCCCAGCATTTT. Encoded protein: CASRETRQPQHF. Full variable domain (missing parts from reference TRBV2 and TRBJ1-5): EPEVTQTPSHQVTQMGQEVILRCVPISNHLYFYWYRQILGQKVEFLVSFYNNEISEKSEIFDDQFSVERPDGSNFTLKIRSTKLEDSAMYFCASRETRQPQHFGDGTRLSIL.

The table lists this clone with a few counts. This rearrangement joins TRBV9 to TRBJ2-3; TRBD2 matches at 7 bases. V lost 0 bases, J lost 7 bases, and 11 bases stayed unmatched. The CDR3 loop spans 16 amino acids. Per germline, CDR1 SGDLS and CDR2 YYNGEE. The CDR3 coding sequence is TGTGCCAGCAGCGTAGGATCCGAGACTAGCCTATATACGCAGTATTTT. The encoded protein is CASSVGSETSLYTQYF.

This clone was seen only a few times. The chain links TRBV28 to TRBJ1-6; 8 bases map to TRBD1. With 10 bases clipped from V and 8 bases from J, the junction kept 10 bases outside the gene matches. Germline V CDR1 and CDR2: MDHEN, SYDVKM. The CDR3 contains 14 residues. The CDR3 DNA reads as TGTGCCATTCATCAGGGGGCTTGGGATTCACCCCTCCACTTT. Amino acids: CAIHQGAWDSPLHF.

Here the CDR3 DNA reads TGTGCCAGTAGTGCATTACAGGGAGCTGAAGCTTTCTTT. Residues: CASSALQGAEAFF. The rearrangement joins TRBV19 to TRBJ1-1; possibly TRBD1 for D (6 bases). Trimming took 5 bases from V and 6 from J, leaving 13 bases between them. The CDR3 contains 13 residues. Per germline, CDR1 LNHDA and CDR2 SQIVND (reference sequence).

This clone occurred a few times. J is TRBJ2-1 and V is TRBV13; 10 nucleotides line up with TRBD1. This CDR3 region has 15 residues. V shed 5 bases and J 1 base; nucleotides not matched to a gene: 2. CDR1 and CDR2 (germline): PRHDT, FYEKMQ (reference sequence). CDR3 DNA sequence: TGTGCCAGCAGCAGGGACAGGGGTTCCTACAATGAGCAGTTCTTC. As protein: CASSRDRGSYNEQFF.

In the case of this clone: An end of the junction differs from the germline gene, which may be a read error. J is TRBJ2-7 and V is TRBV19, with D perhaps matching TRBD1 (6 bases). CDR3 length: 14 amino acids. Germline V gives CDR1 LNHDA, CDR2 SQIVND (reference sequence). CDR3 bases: TGTGCCAGTAGCATAGGGGGATCTACCTACGAGCAGTACTTC. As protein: CASSIGGSTYEQYF.